The source of this TCR beta chain is a study of cytomegalovirus exposure and HLA in healthy donors. V was pared by 5 bases and J by 6 bases, with 1 base of the junction left unmatched. In germline, CDR1 is MNHEY, CDR2 SMNVEV (reference sequence). This CDR3 is built from 13 residues. This clone was seen a handful of times. It was with 60 Vbeta and 13 Jbeta primers that the PCR ran. Produced via immunoSEQ multiplex PCR; TCRdb's table is partial and in-frame only. The data hold roughly 140,000 clones, with approximately 78% observed a single time. This chain uses TRBV27 with TRBJ1-5; 10 nucleotides match TRBD1. The receptor comes from a woman in her 40s in good health and CMV-seropositive. Specimen: PBMCs. In DNA form, the CDR3 reads TGTGCCAGCAGTGGGACAGGGGTTCAGCCCCAGCATTTT. Residues: CASSGTGVQPQHF.